Sequencing of this TCR beta chain was carried out in a study of blood T cell repertoires in COVID-19. The overall study: PBMCs, B-cell-depleted T cells, or T cells provided the cDNA or gDNA that made up the material.

Resolution of symptoms, clearance, or two negative PCRs was present in recovered Cohort 3 donors. CDR1 and CDR2 from the germline V gene are GTSNPN and SVGIG (reference sequence). V lost 3 bases and J 4 bases, leaving 7 bases between the germline ends. This CDR3 is built from 11 residues. Assay used: immunoSEQ multiplex PCR; TCRdb lists only in-frame clones, some missing. In the table there are over 250,000 clones, approximately 92% of which are singletons. The chain recombines TRBV30 with TRBJ2-7; D is perhaps TRBD2 (5 bases). The sequence was collected from a woman aged 25-40 years who had recovered from COVID-19. Sequencing was carried out using PBMCs or T cells enriched from blood (not recorded which). CDR3 DNA sequence: TGTGCCTGGAGACGGGATTACGAGCAGTACTTC. This sequence encodes CAWRRDYEQYF.